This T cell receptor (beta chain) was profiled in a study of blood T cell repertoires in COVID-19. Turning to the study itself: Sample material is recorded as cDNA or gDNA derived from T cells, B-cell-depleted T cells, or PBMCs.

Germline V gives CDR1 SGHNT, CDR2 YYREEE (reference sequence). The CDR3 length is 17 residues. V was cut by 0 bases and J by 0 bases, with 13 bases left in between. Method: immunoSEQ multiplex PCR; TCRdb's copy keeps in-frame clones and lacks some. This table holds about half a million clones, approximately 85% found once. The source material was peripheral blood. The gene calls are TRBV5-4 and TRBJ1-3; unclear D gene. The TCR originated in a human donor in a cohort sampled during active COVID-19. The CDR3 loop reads CASSLAAPPGSGNTIYF. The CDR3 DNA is TGTGCCAGCAGCTTGGCCGCTCCTCCAGGCTCTGGAAACACCATATATTTT.